This T cell receptor beta chain is from a study of T cell changes during pregnancy in multiple sclerosis. Assay used: immunoSEQ multiplex PCR; TCRdb lists only in-frame clones, some missing. Here the sample spans some 71,000 clones, approximately 90% being singletons. This clonotype was sampled from a female donor with multiple sclerosis, enrolled in a pregnancy study. Sequencing was performed on peripheral blood, taken after pregnancy.

CDR3 amino acids: CASTMSSGANVLTF. As DNA, the CDR3 is TGCGCCAGTACCATGAGCTCTGGGGCCAACGTCCTGACTTTC. The rearrangement uses TRBV5-1 and TRBJ2-6; D uncertain. The CDR3 covers 14 residues. V lost 8 bases, J lost 0 bases, and 9 bases lay in between. Germline assignment: CDR1 SGHRS and CDR2 YFSETQ.